The 22 T cell receptor beta chains presented below share a single source sample, sequenced in a study of shared clonotypes between healthy human individuals. The table came from immunoSEQ multiplex PCR; TCRdb's copy has only in-frame clones and leaves some out. The repertoire holds some 2.1 million clones, with roughly 95% as singletons. Material for sequencing was naive CD4+ T cells sorted from blood. Indicated subset: CD45RA+ positively selected. These receptor sequences come from a man between 18 and 35 years old in good health.

The V and J genes are TRBV7-9 and TRBJ1-2; D uncertain. The V and J ends lost 0 bases and 4 bases respectively, with 12 bases between them. The CDR3 is 15 amino acids. Germline CDR1 SEHNR, CDR2 FQNEAQ (reference sequence). In nucleotides, the CDR3 is TGTGCCAGCAGCTTAGCCGAGGCAGAAAGCTATGGCTACACCTTC. Translating gives CASSLAEAESYGYTF.

The rearrangement links TRBV7-9 to TRBJ1-1, with a possible D match to TRBD1 (5 bases). Between the trimmed V and J ends, which lost 5 bases and 1 base, there was a span of 17 bases. Germline loops: CDR1 SEHNR, CDR2 FQNEAQ (reference sequence). The CDR3 length is 16 residues. CDR3 region: CASSRMPFRENTEAFF. CDR3 DNA: TGTGCCAGCAGCCGTATGCCCTTCAGGGAGAACACTGAAGCTTTCTTT.

In its sample, this clone was seen once. In DNA, the CDR3 is TGTGCCAGCAGGCCGACATGGACTGAGGACCTCCACTTT. It encodes CASRPTWTEDLHF. V is TRBV6-5 and J is TRBJ1-6, with unresolved D. V gave up 6 bases and J gave up 15 bases, with 18 bases separating them. The CDR3 is made up of 13 amino acids. Germline V CDR1 and CDR2: MNHEY, SVGAGI.

Turning to this clone: The same CDR3 arises from other DNA sequences in this sample as well. The CDR3 bases are TGTGCCATCAGTGAGTCGTGGGACACTGAAGCTTTCTTT. Residues: CAISESWDTEAFF. The chain joins TRBV10-3 to TRBJ1-1; D is ambiguous. V was cut by 0 bases and J by 3 bases, with 5 bases left in between. Germline V gene sequence: CDR1 ENHRY, CDR2 SYGVKD. The CDR3 is 13 residues long.

The rearrangement links TRBV19 to TRBJ2-7, with unresolved D. V was trimmed by 4 bases and J by 12 bases, leaving 10 bases between them. Germline V gene data show CDR1 as LNHDA and CDR2 as SQIVND (reference sequence). The CDR3 has 10 amino acids. CDR3 amino acids: CASSNGRLYF. The CDR3 nucleotides are TGTGCCAGTAGTAACGGAAGACTGTACTTC. Looking up the rest from reference TRBV19 and TRBJ2-7 gives the full variable domain: DGGITQSPKYLFRKEGQNVTLSCEQNLNHDAMYWYRQDPGQGLRLIYYSQIVNDFQKGDIAEGYSVSREKKESFPLTVTSAQKNPTAFYLCASSNGRLYFGPGTRLTVT.

This clone was detected only a few times. The chain combines TRBV4-3 with TRBJ2-1; the D gene is possibly TRBD1 (5 bases). The V end was cut by 0 bases, the J end by 6 bases, with 15 bases between. CDR1 is LGHNA, CDR2 YSLEER, per germline. This CDR3 is 16 amino acids long. CDR3 DNA sequence: TGCGCCAGCAGCCAAGATTTTAGCAGGGCTTTCAATGAGCAGTTCTTC. Translation gives CASSQDFSRAFNEQFF.

The chain carries TRBV6-6 and TRBJ1-1; D is ambiguous. CDR3 length: 15 residues. V lost 8 bases and J lost 0, with 16 bases in between. Germline V CDR1 and CDR2: MNHNY, SVGAGI (reference sequence). The DNA for the CDR3 is TGTGCCAGCCATAAGCGGGTTACAATGAACACTGAAGCTTTCTTT. It is translated as CASHKRVTMNTEAFF.

The chain links TRBV5-6 to TRBJ2-5, with D perhaps matching TRBD1 (6 bases). The CDR3 is made up of 15 amino acids. The germline CDR1 and CDR2 sequences are SGHDT and YYEEEE. With 4 bases removed from V and 1 base from J, the gap between germline ends came to 14 bases. The DNA for the CDR3 is TGTGCCAGCAGCCGTGGGGGCCAGGGCCAAGAGACCCAGTACTTC. Encoded protein: CASSRGGQGQETQYF.

As for this clone: Other nucleotide sequences in the sample specify the same CDR3. The rearrangement joins TRBV9 to TRBJ2-2; no clear D. CDR1 and CDR2 from the germline V gene are SGDLS and YYNGEE. Trimming stripped 4 bases from V and 3 bases from J, with 4 bases between. The CDR3 consists of 12 residues. The CDR3 DNA follows: TGTGCCAGCAGCCTAGACACCGGGGAGCTGTTTTTT. It is translated as CASSLDTGELFF.

This clone was detected only once. The chain employs TRBV28 and TRBJ2-7; D is perhaps TRBD1 or TRBD2 (5 bases each). Trimming removed 2 bases at V and 3 bases at J, with 14 bases between. The V gene's germline CDR1 is MDHEN and CDR2 SYDVKM. The CDR3 covers 15 residues. The CDR3 spells CASSLPGTQNYEQYF. Here the CDR3 DNA reads TGTGCCAGCAGTTTACCCGGGACCCAGAACTACGAGCAGTACTTC.

This chain connects TRBV28 to TRBJ1-2, with TRBD1 as a possible D gene (6 bases). Trimming cost V 7 bases and J 0 bases, with 12 bases left between them. This CDR3 spans 14 amino acids. Germline V CDR1 and CDR2: MDHEN, SYDVKM. CDR3 sequence: CASTLTGPNYGYTF. Written as DNA, the CDR3 is TGTGCCAGCACCCTGACAGGTCCTAACTATGGCTACACCTTC.

The chain joins TRBV9 to TRBJ2-7, with 9 bases lining up with TRBD1. CDR3 size: 18 residues. With 2 bases clipped from V and 0 bases from J, the junction kept 12 bases outside the gene matches. Germline lookup yields CDR1 SGDLS and CDR2 YYNGEE. The CDR3 reads CASSVRDRDQRGSYEQYF. DNA for the CDR3: TGTGCCAGCAGCGTCCGGGACAGGGACCAAAGGGGCTCCTACGAGCAGTACTTC.

The chain recombines TRBV28 with TRBJ2-7, with a tentative D call TRBD2 (7 bases). The germline V gene has CDR1 MDHEN and CDR2 SYDVKM. The CDR3 loop spans 15 amino acids. Trimming removed 4 bases from V and 3 bases from J, with 16 bases in between. CDR3 loop: CASSWGGTTSYEQYF. The CDR3 nucleotides read TGTGCCAGCAGTTGGGGGGGGACAACCAGCTACGAGCAGTACTTC.

This clone was seen just once. The CDR3 region is CAISDNTEAFF. The CDR3 DNA sequence: TGTGCCATCAGTGACAACACTGAAGCTTTCTTT. The gene calls are TRBV10-3 and TRBJ1-1; D is uncertain. Trimming stripped 3 bases from V and 2 bases from J, with 1 base between. Germline lookup yields CDR1 ENHRY and CDR2 SYGVKD. The CDR3 loop spans 11 amino acids.

J is TRBJ1-6 and V is TRBV10-1, with unresolved D. Germline loops: CDR1 WNHNN, CDR2 SYGVQD (reference sequence). Trimming pared 5 bases from V and 0 bases from J, leaving 8 bases between. The CDR3 consists of 15 residues. CDR3 sequence reads: CASSPGSSYNSPLHF. The CDR3 DNA is TGCGCCAGCAGTCCTGGGAGCTCCTATAATTCACCCCTCCACTTT.

The CDR3 sequence is CASSKWVAGKQFF. The CDR3 nucleotides are TGTGCCAGCAGCAAATGGGTGGCAGGGAAACAGTTCTTC. This chain uses TRBV21-1 with TRBJ2-1; the table's D call, TRBD1, was not checked against the DNA. TRBV21-1 is listed as a pseudogene. This CDR3 comprises 13 residues.

CDR3 nucleotide sequence: TGCGCCAGCAGCTTAGGTGCCAGCATTTCCTACGAGCAGTACTTC. The encoded protein is CASSLGASISYEQYF. The chain joins TRBV5-1 to TRBJ2-7; D unclear. V was cut by 2 bases and J by 1 base, with 13 bases left in between. The CDR3 length is 15 residues. The germline gives CDR1 SGHRS, CDR2 YFSETQ.

V is TRBV7-6 and J is TRBJ2-7, with TRBD2 as a possible D gene (6 bases). The V end lost 3 bases, the J end lost 3 bases, and 12 bases lay between the germline ends. This CDR3 is built from 14 residues. Germline CDR1 is SGHVS and CDR2 is FNYEAQ. Here the CDR3 reads CASSFGQGGYEQYF. For the CDR3, the DNA is TGTGCCAGCAGCTTCGGGCAGGGAGGCTACGAGCAGTACTTC.

This clone appeared once. The chain couples TRBV5-4 to TRBJ2-6, with D perhaps matching TRBD1 (6 bases). Germline CDR1 is SGHNT and CDR2 is YYREEE (reference sequence). V gave up 4 bases and J gave up 1 base, with 9 bases separating them. CDR3 length: 15 amino acids. This chain's CDR3 is CASSVTGSGANVLTF. For the CDR3, the DNA is TGTGCCAGCAGCGTGACAGGATCTGGGGCCAACGTCCTGACTTTC.

The rearrangement links TRBV28 to TRBJ1-5; TRBD1 is a possible D gene (5 bases). With 6 bases removed from V and 0 bases from J, the gap between germline ends came to 12 bases. This CDR3 has 15 amino acids. Germline CDR1 MDHEN, CDR2 SYDVKM. CDR3 loop: CASRTQDYSNQPQHF. CDR3 DNA sequence: TGTGCCAGCAGAACACAGGACTATAGCAATCAGCCCCAGCATTTT. The full variable domain, rest sourced from reference TRBV28 and TRBJ1-5, is DVKVTQSSRYLVKRTGEKVFLECVQDMDHENMFWYRQDPGLGLRLIYFSYDVKMKEKGDIPEGYSVSREKKERFSLILESASTNQTSMYLCASRTQDYSNQPQHFGDGTRLSIL.

The chain is built from TRBV30 and TRBJ2-1; 9 bases map to TRBD2. The CDR3 length is 15 residues. Germline lookup yields CDR1 GTSNPN and CDR2 SVGIG (reference sequence). V lost 4 bases, J lost 5 bases, and 9 bases stayed unmatched. The CDR3 region is CAWTATSGKHNEQFF. The CDR3 coding sequence is TGTGCCTGGACAGCGACTAGCGGAAAACACAATGAGCAGTTCTTC.

The rearrangement links TRBV6-1 to TRBJ1-2; 12 nucleotides line up with TRBD1. The J segment lost 5 bases and the V segment lost 4 bases, leaving 8 bases of the junction unmatched. The CDR3 is made up of 16 amino acids. The V gene's germline CDR1 is MNHNS and CDR2 SASEGT. The CDR3 reads CASSAGTGGSGYGYTF. CDR3 DNA sequence: TGTGCCAGCAGTGCCGGGACAGGGGGCTCGGGGTATGGCTACACCTTC.